The clone carrying this TCR beta chain has just a few counts. The source of the sample is a study of identical twins. CDR3 length equals 15 residues. V was pared by 5 bases and J by 5 bases, with 16 bases between. CDR1 is SEHNR and CDR2 is FQNEAQ in the germline V gene (reference sequence). TCRdb passed the 5' RACE reads through MiXCR, listing each CDR3 protein once. The sample comprises 300,000 or so distinct CDR3 sequences, roughly 9.8% of which are singletons, and approximately 6.5% rests with the top ten. These data are also associated with another study on yellow fever vaccine responses in identical twins. That work states: Twins' vaccine T cell response reportedly seemed partly convergent, partly personalized.

The J gene is TRBJ2-1, the V gene TRBV7-9; possible D gene TRBD1, 6 bases. The specimen sequenced was CD8+ T cells sorted from blood. The source is a woman under 30 in good health. CDR3 residues: CASSTLQGHDNEQFF. The CDR3 DNA sequence: TGTGCCAGCAGCACTTTACAGGGTCATGACAATGAGCAGTTCTTC.